This note documents a single T cell receptor beta chain sequence. The sample originates from a study of blood T cell repertoires in COVID-19. In the study overall: Specimens from acute and convalescent COVID-19 originated in the United States, Italy and Spain. T cells, B-cell-depleted T cells, or PBMCs provided the cDNA or gDNA that served as material.

In the original processing: For nucleated cells, counts were estimated from reference gene primer amplification. Measured with immunoSEQ multiplex PCR; TCRdb has only the in-frame clones, and not every one. V, J and clone size were drawn from that table, and D and trimming were deduced from the DNA. The table shows under 200,000 clones, with around 87% occurring only once. CDR1 is MNHEY and CDR2 is SVGAGI in the germline V gene. V gave up 7 bases and J gave up 3 bases, with 18 bases separating them. The CDR3 is made up of 15 amino acids. The sample consisted of peripheral blood. This sequence was found in a man in his late teens or twenties with acute or convalescent COVID-19. J is TRBJ1-2 and V is TRBV6-5; the D is unclear. CDR3 in DNA: TGTGCCAGCATCACGACTCCCCAATGGGACTATGGCTACACCTTC. It codes for CASITTPQWDYGYTF.